This TCR beta chain was recorded in a study of T cells in tumors after PD-1 blockade. CDR1 and CDR2 (germline): ENHRY, SYGVKD. Trimming removed 2 bases from V and 4 bases from J; junction bases left unmatched: 3. The CDR3 covers 15 residues. Sequenced by immunoSEQ multiplex PCR; TCRdb stores in-frame clones only, minus some. The sample includes about 24,000 clones, about 82% seen only once; the top ten take less than 15%. Specimen: PBMCs, collected after anti-PD-1 treatment. This clonotype was sampled from a human donor with basal cell carcinoma. This sequence joins TRBV10-3 and TRBJ2-3, with TRBD2 identical over 10 bases. The CDR3 region is CAISEDSGGSDTQYF. The CDR3 coding sequence is TGTGCCATCAGTGAGGATAGCGGGGGGTCAGATACGCAGTATTTT.